What follows are 15 T cell receptor beta chains derived from one specimen sequenced in a study of CXCR3-negative and CXCR3-positive naive CD8 T cells. Study-level findings and limits: Compared with CXCR3-negative naive cells, CXCR3-positive naive cells showed more hydrophobic TRB CDR3s.

UMI-labeled 5' RACE yielded the TRB cDNA libraries. TCRdb reprocessed the 5' RACE reads; each CDR3 protein has one entry and no DNA is given. The sample shows 100,000 to 150,000 distinct CDR3 sequences, and about 0.61% sits with its ten largest clones. These receptors' antigens are unknown. Specimen: naive CXCR3+ CD8+ T cells from blood. The subset here: CD45RO-CCR7+CD27+CD95- naive CD8+ T cells expressing CXCR3 (TNR3+). The source is a human donor in good health. Some clones in this sample may be carry-over from other donors' samples.

The chain has TRBV5-1 and TRBJ1-1; TCRdb outputs TRBD1, but without DNA this stays unchecked. CDR1 is SGHRS, CDR2 YFSETQ, per germline. This CDR3 spans 15 amino acids. The chain's CDR3 is CASSLAPAQNTEAFF.

The V call is TRBV6-4, the J call TRBJ1-1. The CDR3 has 15 residues. Germline-derived CDR1 and CDR2 are MRHNA and SNTAGT. Here the CDR3 reads CASSEQIGPNTEAFF.

The chain is built from TRBV13 and TRBJ2-7; TCRdb indicates TRBD1, and absent DNA this call remains unverified. The CDR3 sequence is 13 residues long. The V gene's germline CDR1 is PRHDT and CDR2 FYEKMQ (reference sequence). The CDR3 sequence: CASSSQGAYEQYF.

The V gene is TRBV29-1, the J gene TRBJ2-2. CDR3 length equals 12 residues. CDR1 is SQVTM and CDR2 is ANQGSEA in the germline V gene. The chain's CDR3 is CSVLVHTGELFF.

The rearrangement joins TRBV30 to TRBJ1-1; TCRdb reports TRBD1, a call that lacks DNA to check it against. CDR1 and CDR2 (germline): GTSNPN, SVGIG (reference sequence). This CDR3 is built from 18 residues. CDR3 sequence reads: CAWSVQVWSGTVNTEAFF. Drawing the rest from reference TRBV30 and TRBJ1-1, the complete variable domain is SQTIHQWPATLVQPVGSPLSLECTVEGTSNPNLYWYRQAAGRGLQLLFYSVGIGQISSEVPQNLSASRPQDRQFILSSKKLLLSDSGFYLCAWSVQVWSGTVNTEAFFGQGTRLTVV.

The rearrangement uses TRBV20-1 and TRBJ2-7; the D call from TCRdb, TRBD1, cannot be confirmed without DNA. From germline, CDR1 is DFQATT and CDR2 SNEGSKA (reference sequence). The CDR3 is made up of 14 amino acids. CDR3 sequence reads: CSARTGAIAYEQYF.

This sequence joins TRBV10-1 and TRBJ2-1. This CDR3 has 15 residues. CDR1 and CDR2 from the germline V gene are WNHNN and SYGVQD (reference sequence). CDR3 amino acids: CASSDSASFYNEQFF.

The rearrangement joins TRBV9 to TRBJ2-7; the TCRdb call, TRBD1, lacks DNA for checking. Germline assignment: CDR1 SGDLS and CDR2 YYNGEE. The CDR3 runs to 13 residues. The CDR3 sequence is CASSVADSYEQYF.

The V gene is TRBV7-9, the J gene TRBJ2-1; with no DNA, the TCRdb D assignment of TRBD1 cannot be verified. This CDR3 is built from 13 residues. The germline gives CDR1 SEHNR, CDR2 FQNEAQ (reference sequence). CDR3 sequence reads: CASRNRGDNEQFF. The complete variable domain, with remaining parts taken from reference TRBV7-9 and TRBJ2-1, reads DTGVSQNPRHKITKRGQNVTFRCDPISEHNRLYWYRQTLGQGPEFLTYFQNEAQLEKSRLLSDRFSAERPKGSFSTLEIQRTEQGDSAMYLCASRNRGDNEQFFGPGTRLTVL.

The rearrangement links TRBV12-3 or TRBV12-4 to TRBJ2-1. This CDR3 contains 13 residues. The CDR3 protein is CASSLGTGNEQFF.

This chain connects TRBV12-3 or TRBV12-4 to TRBJ1-1; the TCRdb call, TRBD1, lacks DNA for checking. CDR3 length: 13 residues. Here the CDR3 reads CASSPGEDTEAFF.

V gene TRBV10-3 combines with J gene TRBJ2-2. The CDR3 has 15 residues. The V gene's germline CDR1 is ENHRY and CDR2 SYGVKD. CDR3 in amino acids: CAISESPVNTGELFF.

This chain links TRBV20-1 with TRBJ2-1; TCRdb gives TRBD2 as the D gene, but with no DNA this cannot be confirmed. Germline V gene sequence: CDR1 DFQATT, CDR2 SNEGSKA (reference sequence). This CDR3 region has 17 residues. The CDR3 loop reads CSARDYTAGARRDEQFF.

The CDR3 is CASSFIPGSQTQYF. The gene calls are TRBV28 and TRBJ2-5; without DNA, the TCRdb call of TRBD1 cannot be checked. The CDR3 has 14 residues. The germline V gene has CDR1 MDHEN and CDR2 SYDVKM.

The chain is built from TRBV15 and TRBJ1-1; TCRdb's D gene call, TRBD1, goes unchecked for lack of DNA. This CDR3 spans 15 amino acids. Germline V gene lookup returns CDR1 LNHNV and CDR2 YYDKDF (reference sequence). The CDR3 sequence is CATSRGRGDNTEAFF.